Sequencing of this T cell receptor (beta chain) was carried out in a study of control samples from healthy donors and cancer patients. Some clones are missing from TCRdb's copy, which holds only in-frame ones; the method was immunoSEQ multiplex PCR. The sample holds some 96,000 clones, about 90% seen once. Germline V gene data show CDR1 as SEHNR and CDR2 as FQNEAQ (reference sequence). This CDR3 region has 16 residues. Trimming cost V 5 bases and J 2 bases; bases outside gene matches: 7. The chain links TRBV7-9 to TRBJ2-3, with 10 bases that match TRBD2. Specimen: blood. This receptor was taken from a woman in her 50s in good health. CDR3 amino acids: CASSVHGTSATDTQYF. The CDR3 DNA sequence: TGTGCCAGCAGCGTTCACGGGACTAGCGCCACAGATACGCAGTATTTT.